The 9 T cell receptor beta chains below come from one sample, sequenced in a study of regulatory and conventional T cells in RAG deficiency (dated by TCRdb to the late 2010s). Library prep was done by the immunoSEQ multiplex PCR assay. TCRdb holds this immuneACCESS table with in-frame rearrangements only. Some clones are missing; in checked studies, unresolved V genes explain under half, and the rest has no known cause. A total of about 1,000 clones appear in this sample, about four fifths of them only once. Around 17% of the sample goes to the ten largest clones. The sequenced sample consisted of CD8+ T cells sorted from blood. The receptors here all came from a human donor with RAG deficiency presenting as severe combined immunodeficiency.

The chain carries TRBV4-3 and TRBJ2-1; a weak D match, TRBD1 (6 bases). CDR3 length equals 11 residues. Germline V lookup: CDR1 LGHNA, CDR2 YSLEER. V dropped 1 base and J dropped 14 bases, with 9 bases sitting between them. CDR3 residues: CASSQGQEEFF. Written as DNA, the CDR3 is TGCGCCAGCAGCCAAGGACAGGAGGAGTTCTTC.

The gene calls are TRBV27 and TRBJ2-7; D is uncertain. CDR1 and CDR2 (germline): MNHEY, SMNVEV (reference sequence). The V end was cut by 2 bases, the J end by 2 bases, with 7 bases between. The CDR3 has 13 amino acids. As DNA, the CDR3 is TGTGCCAGCAGTTTACTACCCACCTACGAGCAGTACTTC. The encoded protein is CASSLLPTYEQYF.

V gene TRBV2 combines with J gene TRBJ1-2; D not resolved. The germline CDR1 and CDR2 sequences are SNHLY and FYNNEI. CDR3 length: 12 residues. V dropped 6 bases and J dropped 4 bases, with 9 bases sitting between them. The CDR3 DNA follows: TGTGCCAGCAGGTCCAGGCGCTATGGCTACACCTTC. Protein: CASRSRRYGYTF. Drawing the rest from reference TRBV2 and TRBJ1-2, the complete variable domain is EPEVTQTPSHQVTQMGQEVILRCVPISNHLYFYWYRQILGQKVEFLVSFYNNEISEKSEIFDDQFSVERPDGSNFTLKIRSTKLEDSAMYFCASRSRRYGYTFGSGTRLTVV.

The rearrangement uses TRBV30 and TRBJ2-7; TRBD1 agrees at 7 bases. The CDR3 is 14 residues long. CDR1 GTSNPN and CDR2 SVGIG come from the germline V gene (reference sequence). Losses at the gene ends were 3 bases for V and 1 base for J; bases not matched to a gene: 6. DNA of the CDR3: TGTGCCTGGAGGGATCGGGACAGATCCTACGAGCAGTACTTC. This gives the protein CAWRDRDRSYEQYF.

The chain links TRBV5-1 to TRBJ2-7, with D maybe TRBD2 (5 bases). V lost 5 bases and J 1 base, leaving 13 bases between the germline ends. This CDR3 region has 14 residues. Per the germline V gene, CDR1 is SGHRS and CDR2 is YFSETQ. The DNA for the CDR3 is TGCGCCAGCAGGGGAGAGGGATTTTCCTACGAGCAGTACTTC. Translation: CASRGEGFSYEQYF. Complete variable domain (other parts from reference TRBV5-1 and TRBJ2-7): KAGVTQTPRYLIKTRGQQVTLSCSPISGHRSVSWYQQTPGQGLQFLFEYFSETQRNKGNFPGRFSGRQFSNSRSEMNVSTLELGDSALYLCASRGEGFSYEQYFGPGTRLTVT.

V is TRBV27 and J is TRBJ2-2; no clear D gene. The CDR3 has 14 amino acids. Germline CDR1 and CDR2: MNHEY and SMNVEV (reference sequence). Between the trimmed V and J ends, which lost 0 bases and 0 bases, there was a span of 2 bases. CDR3 amino acids: CASSLSPNTGELFF. In nucleotides, the CDR3 is TGTGCCAGCAGTTTATCCCCGAACACCGGGGAGCTGTTTTTT.

The chain recombines TRBV16 with TRBJ1-1; D not resolved. V was pared by 2 bases and J by 4 bases, with 8 bases between. Germline CDR1 and CDR2: KGHSY and FQNENV. CDR3 length: 13 amino acids. CDR3 in amino acids: CASSQIKFTEAFF. The CDR3 nucleotides are TGTGCCAGCAGCCAAATAAAGTTCACTGAAGCTTTCTTT.

V gene TRBV9 combines with J gene TRBJ1-3; D gene unclear. Trimming pared 4 bases from V and 4 bases from J, leaving 12 bases between. The CDR3 covers 14 residues. Germline CDR1 SGDLS, CDR2 YYNGEE. The CDR3 region has the DNA TGTGCCAGCAGCACCTCCGACGGAGGAAACACCATATATTTT. Encoded protein: CASSTSDGGNTIYF.

J is TRBJ2-4 and V is TRBV28; D is unresolved. The CDR3 is 14 amino acids. CDR1 and CDR2 from the germline V gene are MDHEN and SYDVKM. Deletions cut 5 bases from V and 0 bases from J, with 8 bases between. The CDR3 region has the DNA TGTGCCAGCAGTCCACGTCGAGCCAAAAACATTCAGTACTTC. Its protein is CASSPRRAKNIQYF. The full variable domain, rest sourced from reference TRBV28 and TRBJ2-4, is DVKVTQSSRYLVKRTGEKVFLECVQDMDHENMFWYRQDPGLGLRLIYFSYDVKMKEKGDIPEGYSVSREKKERFSLILESASTNQTSMYLCASSPRRAKNIQYFGAGTRLSVL.